Below, 17 T cell receptor beta chains from the same sample are listed, as sequenced in a study of blood T cell repertoires in COVID-19. Repertoires were generated with immunoSEQ multiplex PCR, while TCRdb's copy carries only in-frame clones and drops some. The data contain about 260,000 clones, roughly 90% of them singletons. The specimen sequenced was peripheral blood. These receptors originate from a woman younger than 45 with COVID-19, enrolled during active disease.

This rearrangement joins TRBV2 to TRBJ1-2, with 10 bases that match TRBD1. CDR1 SNHLY and CDR2 FYNNEI come from the germline V gene. V trimming: 2 bases; J trimming: 5 bases; junction bases outside the gene matches: 8. The length of the CDR3 is 16 residues. The chain's CDR3 is CASSEKFLGQGYGYTF. The CDR3 DNA follows: TGTGCCAGCAGTGAAAAATTTTTGGGACAGGGGTATGGCTACACCTTC.

V gene TRBV7-8 combines with J gene TRBJ2-1; TRBD2 is a possible D gene (6 bases). With 4 bases removed from V and 3 bases from J, the gap between germline ends came to 16 bases. The CDR3 length is 16 residues. Germline V gene lookup returns CDR1 SGHVS and CDR2 FQNEAQ. The CDR3 is CASSSEGLNIYNEQFF. CDR3 bases: TGTGCCAGCAGCTCGGAGGGCCTAAATATCTACAATGAGCAGTTCTTC.

This sequence joins TRBV2 and TRBJ1-4, with D hard to call. The length of the CDR3 is 14 residues. With 6 bases removed from V and 4 bases from J, the gap between germline ends came to 12 bases. Looked up from germline, CDR1 is SNHLY and CDR2 is FYNNEI. CDR3 DNA: TGTGCCAGCAGCCCCGAGGCGGTTAATGAAAAACTGTTTTTT. Amino acid sequence: CASSPEAVNEKLFF.

The V and J genes are TRBV7-9 and TRBJ2-2, with a weak D call TRBD2 (5 bases). Trimming left V 1 base short and J 6 bases short, with 12 bases between. The CDR3 totals 15 residues. The germline V gene encodes CDR1 SEHNR and CDR2 FQNEAQ (reference sequence). The chain's CDR3 is CASSLGSGGPGELFF. The CDR3 coding sequence is TGTGCCAGCAGCTTAGGCAGTGGAGGACCCGGGGAGCTGTTTTTT.

The chain couples TRBV14 to TRBJ1-2; 7 nucleotides line up with TRBD1. CDR3 length: 14 amino acids. Germline V gives CDR1 SGHDN, CDR2 FVKESK. V lost 6 bases, J lost 4 bases, and 8 bases stayed unmatched. DNA for the CDR3: TGTGCCAGCAGTATAACCGGGACAGCCTATGGCTACACCTTC. This gives the protein CASSITGTAYGYTF.

The V gene is TRBV19, the J gene TRBJ1-3; D might be TRBD1 (5 bases). V was trimmed by 6 bases and J by 0 bases, leaving 12 bases between them. Germline V CDR1 and CDR2: LNHDA, SQIVND (reference sequence). CDR3 size: 15 residues. The chain's CDR3 is CASRSGGVSGNTIYF. The CDR3 DNA sequence: TGTGCCAGTAGATCGGGAGGGGTCTCTGGAAACACCATATATTTT.

This clone appeared once. The genes are TRBV5-1 and TRBJ2-1; maybe TRBD1 (5 bases). V was clipped by 3 bases and J by 0 bases, with 10 bases between them. The CDR3 spans 15 residues. The V gene's germline CDR1 is SGHRS and CDR2 YFSETQ. As DNA, the CDR3 is TGCGCCAGCAGCTATGGGGCCCTCTCCTACAATGAGCAGTTCTTC. Amino acids: CASSYGALSYNEQFF.

V is TRBV6-2 or TRBV6-3 and J is TRBJ2-5, with TRBD2 matching 8 bases. The CDR3 sequence is 15 residues long. Per germline, CDR1 MNHEY and CDR2 SVGEGT. The trim removed 2 bases at V and 4 bases at J, leaving 6 bases unmatched. CDR3: CASSYGAGEGETQYF. CDR3 in DNA: TGTGCCAGCAGTTACGGAGCGGGAGAAGGAGAGACCCAGTACTTC.

The chain couples TRBV19 to TRBJ2-7, with 8 bases that match TRBD1. V was clipped by 7 bases and J by 2 bases; unmatched bases: 4. From germline, CDR1 is LNHDA and CDR2 SQIVND (reference sequence). CDR3 length: 13 residues. The CDR3 bases are TGTGCCAGTAATCAGGGGGCCGCCTACGAGCAGTACTTC. As protein: CASNQGAAYEQYF.

CDR3 DNA sequence: TGTGCCCGGACTAGCGGGGTAGCCAAAAACATTCAGTACTTC. Protein product: CARTSGVAKNIQYF. The V and J genes are TRBV6-8 and TRBJ2-4; 12 bases fit TRBD2. CDR1 and CDR2 (germline): MNHGY, SAAAGT. The CDR3 sequence is 14 residues long. V lost 11 bases, J lost 0 bases, and 2 bases stayed unmatched.

The V gene is TRBV15, the J gene TRBJ2-5, with D unclear. The germline gives CDR1 LNHNV, CDR2 YYDKDF (reference sequence). The ends were cut back, 1 base at V and 6 bases at J, with 3 bases in the middle. The CDR3 is 11 residues long. CDR3 loop: CATSRAKTQYF. The CDR3 DNA follows: TGTGCCACCAGCAGAGCCAAGACCCAGTACTTC. The entire variable domain, with the rest obtained from reference TRBV15 and TRBJ2-5, is as follows: DAMVIQNPRYQVTQFGKPVTLSCSQTLNHNVMYWYQQKSSQAPKLLFHYYDKDFNNEADTPDNFQSRRPNTSFCFLDIRSPGLGDTAMYLCATSRAKTQYFGPGTRLLVL.

This chain links TRBV5-1 with TRBJ2-5, with 9 nucleotides matching TRBD1. This CDR3 comprises 16 residues. The germline V gene encodes CDR1 SGHRS and CDR2 YFSETQ. The V and J ends lost 2 bases and 5 bases, in that order; junction bases with no gene match: 10. CDR3 DNA sequence: TGCGCCAGCAGCTTAACAGGGGGCGCTTATTTGGAGACCCAGTACTTC. Translated, it gives CASSLTGGAYLETQYF.

The rearrangement uses TRBV15 and TRBJ1-5; D is unclear. The V gene's germline CDR1 is LNHNV and CDR2 YYDKDF (reference sequence). The CDR3 extends over 14 amino acids. V was shortened by 4 bases and J by 5 bases, with 12 bases between the two germline ends. CDR3 region: CATSTENFHQPQHF. The CDR3 coding sequence is TGTGCCACCAGCACCGAAAACTTTCATCAGCCCCAGCATTTT.

This clone is a singleton in its sample. The gene calls are TRBV4-3 and TRBJ2-7, with 9 bases matching TRBD1. Germline-derived CDR1 and CDR2 are LGHNA and YSLEER. The CDR3 consists of 15 residues. The V gene end was trimmed by 4 bases and the J gene end by 5 bases; junction bases not matched to a gene: 9. CDR3 nucleotides: TGCGCCAGCAGCCTCCTGGTCGGGACAGGGAACGAGCAGTACTTC. Amino acid sequence: CASSLLVGTGNEQYF.

This clone was detected once. This chain joins TRBV6-2 or TRBV6-3 and TRBJ2-1; 7 nucleotides match TRBD2. This CDR3 has 16 amino acids. The germline V gene encodes CDR1 MNHEY and CDR2 SVGEGT. The V gene end was trimmed by 2 bases and the J gene end by 3 bases; junction bases not matched to a gene: 7. CDR3 coding DNA: TGTGCCAGCAGTTACCGGCCAGCGGGATACTACAATGAGCAGTTCTTC. Protein sequence: CASSYRPAGYYNEQFF.

V is TRBV9 and J is TRBJ2-7, with 7 bases matching TRBD1. With 4 bases clipped from V and 1 base from J, the junction kept 11 bases outside the gene matches. The germline V gene encodes CDR1 SGDLS and CDR2 YYNGEE. The CDR3 is made up of 16 amino acids. The chain's CDR3 is CASSHPRDSSSYEQYF. In DNA form, the CDR3 reads TGTGCCAGCAGCCACCCCCGGGACAGCTCATCCTACGAGCAGTACTTC.

The CDR3 DNA reads as TGTGCCAGTAGTAAAGAGGGGGCACCATCCGTCGAGGAGCAGCCCCAGCATTTT. Protein sequence: CASSKEGAPSVEEQPQHF. The rearrangement joins TRBV19 to TRBJ1-5; TRBD1 agrees at 7 bases. The CDR3 has 18 residues. Germline V gene data show CDR1 as LNHDA and CDR2 as SQIVND (reference sequence). With V trimmed by 4 bases and J by 7 bases, 19 bases remained unmatched. Together with reference TRBV19 and TRBJ1-5, the CDR3 gives the full variable domain: DGGITQSPKYLFRKEGQNVTLSCEQNLNHDAMYWYRQDPGQGLRLIYYSQIVNDFQKGDIAEGYSVSREKKESFPLTVTSAQKNPTAFYLCASSKEGAPSVEEQPQHFGDGTRLSIL.